This T cell receptor beta chain was sequenced during a study of cytomegalovirus exposure and HLA in healthy donors. Points from the study as a whole: Analysis performed later showed TCR beta chains linked to HLA being more clonally expanded than equally common others. The authors later linked a missense DCLRE1C variant to TCR beta V- and J-gene trimming. In a later analysis, HLA-C alleles had the fewest associated TCRs, DRB1 alleles the most.

PCR involved 60 Vbeta and 13 Jbeta primers. Method: immunoSEQ multiplex PCR; TCRdb's copy keeps in-frame clones and lacks some. The sample contains some 140,000 clones, about three quarters of which appear only once. With 11 bases removed from V and 6 bases from J, the gap between germline ends came to 25 bases. From germline, CDR1 is MNHNY and CDR2 SVGAGI (reference sequence). CDR3 length: 15 amino acids. While unrecorded immune exposures were likely, the donors were nominally healthy when sampled. For this clone: Its antigen is unknown.

This clonotype was obtained from a female donor in good health and CMV-seropositive. The chain couples TRBV6-6 to TRBJ1-1, with D perhaps matching TRBD1 (6 bases). The source material was PBMCs. The CDR3 sequence: CAHSGTGGGSPEAFF. The CDR3 nucleotides are TGTGCCCATTCGGGTACCGGGGGCGGGAGTCCTGAAGCTTTCTTT.